The following is a T cell receptor (beta chain) sequence with its context. As yet, its antigen is unknown. This entry comes from a study of chemoradiotherapy in HPV16-positive cancers. The V gene end was trimmed by 4 bases and the J gene end by 2 bases; junction bases not matched to a gene: 9. The CDR3 consists of 17 residues. Germline values: CDR1 SGHRS, CDR2 YFSETQ. Assay: immunoSEQ multiplex PCR; the TCRdb copy retains only in-frame clones and omits some. The sample lists approximately 15,000 clones, roughly nine tenths occurring once. Points from the study as a whole: Candidate HPV-specific clones and E7-related TCR motifs grew in tumor during treatment. In HPV16-positive patients, HPV-responsive T-cell expansion tracked better recurrence-free survival.

This TCR was recovered from a human donor with HPV-associated anogenital cancer. The sample in question was tumor tissue, obtained from a patient who underwent chemoradiotherapy. The J gene is TRBJ2-3, the V gene TRBV5-1; 11 bases fit TRBD2. The CDR3 protein is CASSASLAGGYTDTQYF. The CDR3 DNA follows: TGCGCCAGCAGCGCATCTCTAGCGGGGGGTTACACAGATACGCAGTATTTT.